This is a list of T cell receptor beta chains from one sample in a study of CD8+CD57+ T cells in acquired aplastic anemia. Via MiXCR, TCRdb re-called the reads, giving one row per CDR3 protein. The sample lists about 190,000 distinct CDR3 sequences, less than 65% occurring once. Sequencing used sorted CD4+, CD8+, or CD8+CD57+ T cells (not recorded which) from PBMCs. These receptor sequences come from a human donor in good health, serving as a control. The CDR3 runs from the conserved cysteine through the conserved F or W. Fields, in order: D gene, clone size, V gene, J gene, CDR3 protein, CDR3 DNA. The D gene is left open where the match is weak. Size is omitted from some rows. Given values are once, few, many or a class for expanded clones.

d_gene: TRBD1
abundance: few
v_gene: TRBV19
j_gene: TRBJ2-7
CDR3aa: CASRRGQGYEQYF
CDR3nt: TGTGCCAGCCGGCGGGGACAGGGTTACGAGCAGTACTTC

d_gene: -
abundance: -
v_gene: TRBV20-1
j_gene: TRBJ2-7
CDR3aa: CSARDGPYEQYF
CDR3nt: TGCAGTGCAAGGGACGGTCCCTACGAGCAGTACTTC

d_gene: -
abundance: many
v_gene: TRBV5-1
j_gene: TRBJ2-1
CDR3aa: CASKSRPDYNEQFF
CDR3nt: TGCGCCAGCAAGTCCCGGCCAGACTACAATGAGCAGTTCTTC

d_gene: -
abundance: many
v_gene: TRBV4-3
j_gene: TRBJ2-1
CDR3aa: CASSQDRLAVTYNEQFF
CDR3nt: TGCGCCAGCAGCCAAGATCGGCTGGCAGTTACCTACAATGAGCAGTTCTTC

d_gene: TRBD1
abundance: -
v_gene: TRBV28
j_gene: TRBJ2-5
CDR3aa: CASSPYAGQARETQYF
CDR3nt: TGTGCCAGCAGTCCTTACGCGGGACAGGCACGGGAGACCCAGTACTTC

d_gene: TRBD1
abundance: -
v_gene: TRBV3-1
j_gene: TRBJ1-2
CDR3aa: CASSQLRTGSLRGSWGYTF
CDR3nt: TGTGCCAGCAGCCAGCTGAGGACAGGGAGTCTCCGTGGATCATGGGGCTACACCTTC

d_gene: -
abundance: many
v_gene: TRBV2
j_gene: TRBJ1-1
CDR3aa: CASSYKVGHGVGDTEAFF
CDR3nt: TGTGCCAGCAGTTACAAGGTCGGGCACGGGGTAGGGGACACTGAAGCTTTCTTT

d_gene: TRBD1
abundance: many
v_gene: TRBV20-1
j_gene: TRBJ1-2
CDR3aa: CSATGQGQGFYGYTF
CDR3nt: TGCAGTGCCACGGGACAGGGACAGGGCTTCTATGGCTACACCTTC

d_gene: -
abundance: many
v_gene: TRBV19
j_gene: TRBJ1-6
CDR3aa: CASSIDSLDFQSSYNSPLHF
CDR3nt: TGTGCCAGTAGTATAGATTCTTTGGACTTTCAGAGCTCCTATAATTCACCCCTCCACTTT

d_gene: TRBD1
abundance: many
v_gene: TRBV4-1
j_gene: TRBJ1-2
CDR3aa: CASSVPTGVGYTF
CDR3nt: TGCGCCAGCAGCGTCCCGACAGGGGTTGGCTACACCTTC

d_gene: -
abundance: -
v_gene: TRBV2
j_gene: TRBJ1-5
CDR3aa: CASSVEAGQPQHF
CDR3nt: TGTGCCAGCAGTGTGGAGGCAGGTCAGCCCCAGCATTTT

d_gene: TRBD1
abundance: many
v_gene: TRBV6-5
j_gene: TRBJ1-1
CDR3aa: CASRKYDRGFTEAFF
CDR3nt: TGTGCCAGCAGGAAGTATGACAGGGGATTCACTGAAGCTTTCTTT

d_gene: -
abundance: -
v_gene: TRBV7-9
j_gene: TRBJ1-1
CDR3aa: CASSLRGGAEAFF
CDR3nt: TGTGCCAGCAGCTTAAGGGGAGGCGCTGAAGCTTTCTTT

d_gene: -
abundance: -
v_gene: TRBV2
j_gene: TRBJ1-2
CDR3aa: CASSEALIQGANYGYTF
CDR3nt: TGTGCCAGCAGTGAAGCGCTGATCCAAGGGGCTAACTATGGCTACACCTTC

d_gene: TRBD1
abundance: -
v_gene: TRBV6-2/TRBV6-3
j_gene: TRBJ1-2
CDR3aa: CASGRRQGAYYGYTF
CDR3nt: TGTGCCAGCGGCCGGAGACAGGGGGCTTACTATGGCTACACCTTC

d_gene: TRBD1
abundance: -
v_gene: TRBV20-1
j_gene: TRBJ1-5
CDR3aa: CSVRGLTGGRYSNQPQHF
CDR3nt: TGCAGTGTTCGGGGGCTCACAGGGGGTCGGTATAGCAATCAGCCCCAGCATTTT

d_gene: TRBD2
abundance: -
v_gene: TRBV2
j_gene: TRBJ2-7
CDR3aa: CASRGISGGRDEQYF
CDR3nt: TGTGCCAGCAGGGGGATTAGCGGGGGAAGGGACGAGCAGTACTTC

d_gene: TRBD1
abundance: few
v_gene: TRBV20-1
j_gene: TRBJ2-7
CDR3aa: CSARDRKAYEQYF
CDR3nt: TGCAGTGCTCGGGACAGAAAGGCCTACGAGCAGTACTTC

d_gene: -
abundance: -
v_gene: TRBV9
j_gene: TRBJ2-7
CDR3aa: CASSGDSYEQYF
CDR3nt: TGTGCCAGCAGCGGAGACTCGTACGAGCAGTACTTC

d_gene: TRBD1
abundance: many
v_gene: TRBV12-3/TRBV12-4
j_gene: TRBJ1-4
CDR3aa: CASSGQGAGEKLFF
CDR3nt: TGTGCCAGCAGTGGACAGGGGGCGGGAGAAAAACTGTTTTTT

d_gene: -
abundance: -
v_gene: TRBV28
j_gene: TRBJ1-3
CDR3aa: CASSFGTSGGTIYF
CDR3nt: TGTGCCAGCAGTTTCGGCACAAGCGGAGGAACCATATATTTT

d_gene: -
abundance: few
v_gene: TRBV28
j_gene: TRBJ1-4
CDR3aa: CASSPYGGLTNEKLFF
CDR3nt: TGTGCCAGCAGTCCCTACGGGGGACTTACTAATGAAAAACTGTTTTTT

d_gene: TRBD2
abundance: -
v_gene: TRBV12-3/TRBV12-4
j_gene: TRBJ2-4
CDR3aa: CASSQTSGENIQYF
CDR3nt: TGTGCCAGCAGCCAGACTAGCGGGGAAAACATTCAGTACTTC

d_gene: -
abundance: many
v_gene: TRBV20-1
j_gene: TRBJ1-4
CDR3aa: CSARIGTTTNEKLFF
CDR3nt: TGCAGTGCTAGAATAGGGACAACAACTAATGAAAAACTGTTTTTT

d_gene: TRBD1
abundance: once
v_gene: TRBV7-2
j_gene: TRBJ2-7
CDR3aa: CASSLLGTGGYEQYF
CDR3nt: TGTGCCAGCAGCTTACTCGGGACAGGGGGCTACGAGCAGTACTTC

d_gene: -
abundance: few
v_gene: TRBV7-9
j_gene: TRBJ2-3
CDR3aa: CASTPPTDTQYF
CDR3nt: TGTGCCAGCACCCCCCCCACAGATACGCAGTATTTT

d_gene: TRBD1
abundance: many
v_gene: TRBV28
j_gene: TRBJ1-1
CDR3aa: CASSLPGQRATAFF
CDR3nt: TGTGCCAGCAGTTTACCGGGACAGCGGGCGACGGCTTTCTTT

d_gene: -
abundance: -
v_gene: TRBV15
j_gene: TRBJ2-6
CDR3aa: CATSRSSGSGANVLTF
CDR3nt: TGTGCCACCAGCAGGTCTTCGGGGTCTGGGGCCAACGTCCTGACTTTC

d_gene: -
abundance: -
v_gene: TRBV15
j_gene: TRBJ1-5
CDR3aa: CATSRAGGQPQHF
CDR3nt: TGTGCCACCAGCAGAGCTGGAGGTCAGCCCCAGCATTTT

d_gene: TRBD1
abundance: many
v_gene: TRBV5-1
j_gene: TRBJ2-3
CDR3aa: CASSLTGVGTDTQYF
CDR3nt: TGCGCCAGCAGCTTGACAGGGGTCGGCACAGATACGCAGTATTTT